This T cell receptor (beta chain) was observed in a study of blood T cell repertoires in COVID-19. About the research overall: COVID-19 samples from acute and convalescent phases originated in the United States, Italy and Spain.

The CDR3 extends over 17 amino acids. V dropped 7 bases and J dropped 10; count of bases not matched to a gene: 16. Germline values: CDR1 KGHDR, CDR2 SFDVKD. Allocation to cohorts depended on clinical history reported by the participants. TCRdb keeps only in-frame clones here, not all; method: immunoSEQ multiplex PCR. The table has approximately 290,000 clones, around 90% seen once. This chain links TRBV24-1 with TRBJ1-6, with 9 bases lining up with TRBD1. This TCR was recovered from a woman under 40 who had recovered from COVID-19. Sequencing input: PBMCs or T cells enriched from blood (not recorded which). CDR3 bases: TGTGCCACCAGACGATTAGAACAGGGGGCAAAGGGATCACCCCTCCACTTT. Its protein product is CATRRLEQGAKGSPLHF.